Here is one T cell receptor (beta chain) with its context. Antigen unknown. Clones were sequenced by immunoSEQ multiplex PCR, and TCRdb holds only the in-frame ones, with some missing. The sample consists of some 15,000 clones, 81% of them appearing once. Per germline, CDR1 MGHDK and CDR2 SYGVNS. The CDR3 length is 14 residues. Trimming took off 6 bases at V and 6 bases at J, with 17 bases between the two ends. This record belongs to a study of immune cell composition in non-small cell lung cancer. General study findings and limits: Lung squamous cell carcinoma tumours had significantly higher top 10 clone scores and productive clonality than lung adenocarcinoma. TIL tumour reactivity correlated with maximal tumour-associated clone frequency in adenocarcinoma. Clones >0.5% enriched in tumour were rarer in adenocarcinoma (around 35%) than squamous (approximately 80%).

Frozen unsorted single-cell suspensions supplied the genomic DNA. The receptor's source is a human donor with non-small cell lung cancer. V gene TRBV25-1 combines with J gene TRBJ1-2; D unresolved. The specimen sequenced was lung tumor tissue. The CDR3 protein is CASSPPHGLHGYTF. The CDR3 DNA reads TGTGCCAGCAGCCCTCCCCATGGGTTACATGGCTACACCTTC.